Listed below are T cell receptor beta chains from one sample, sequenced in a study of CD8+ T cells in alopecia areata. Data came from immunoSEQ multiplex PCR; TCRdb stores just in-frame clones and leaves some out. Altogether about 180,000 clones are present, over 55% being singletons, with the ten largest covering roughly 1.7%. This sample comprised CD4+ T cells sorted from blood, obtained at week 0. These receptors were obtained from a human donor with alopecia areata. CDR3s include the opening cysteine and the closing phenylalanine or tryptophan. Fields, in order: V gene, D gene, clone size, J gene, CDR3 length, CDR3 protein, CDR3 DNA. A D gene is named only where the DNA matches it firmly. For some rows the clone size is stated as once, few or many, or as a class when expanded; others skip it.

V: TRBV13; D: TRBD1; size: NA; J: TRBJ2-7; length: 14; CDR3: CASSVLRDRDEQYF; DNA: TGTGCCAGCAGCGTCCTACGGGACAGGGACGAGCAGTACTTC
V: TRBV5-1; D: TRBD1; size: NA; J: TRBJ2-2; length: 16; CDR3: CASSSGQGPNTGELFF; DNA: TGCGCCAGCAGCAGCGGACAGGGCCCGAACACCGGGGAGCTGTTTTTT
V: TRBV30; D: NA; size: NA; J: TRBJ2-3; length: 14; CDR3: CAWSVGPVTDTQYF; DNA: TGTGCCTGGAGTGTAGGACCGGTCACAGATACGCAGTATTTT
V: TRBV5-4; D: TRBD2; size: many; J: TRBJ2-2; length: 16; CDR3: CASSLGSGGPTGELFF; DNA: TGTGCCAGCAGCCTGGGTTCGGGGGGGCCCACCGGGGAGCTGTTTTTT
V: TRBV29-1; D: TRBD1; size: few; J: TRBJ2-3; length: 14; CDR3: CSVSRGQGADTQYF; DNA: TGCAGCGTTTCCAGGGGGCAAGGCGCAGATACGCAGTATTTT
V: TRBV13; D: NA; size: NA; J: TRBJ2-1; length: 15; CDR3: CASSLRRGTYNEQFF; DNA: TGTGCCAGCAGCTTAAGGCGTGGGACCTACAATGAGCAGTTCTTC
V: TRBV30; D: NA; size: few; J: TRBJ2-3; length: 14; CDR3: CAWSPRRGTDTQYF; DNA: TGTGCCTGGAGTCCCCGCCGCGGCACAGATACGCAGTATTTT
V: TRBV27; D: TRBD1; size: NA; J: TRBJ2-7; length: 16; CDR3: CASSSQTGGPRYEQYF; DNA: TGTGCCAGCAGTTCACAGACAGGGGGCCCTCGATACGAGCAGTACTTC
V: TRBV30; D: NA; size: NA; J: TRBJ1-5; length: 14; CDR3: CAWSVGGGNQPQHF; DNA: TGTGCCTGGAGTGTGGGGGGAGGCAATCAGCCCCAGCATTTT
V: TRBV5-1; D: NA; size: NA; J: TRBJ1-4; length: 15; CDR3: CASSLDGRSVEKLFF; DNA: TGCGCCAGCAGCTTGGACGGGCGTTCTGTTGAAAAACTGTTTTTT
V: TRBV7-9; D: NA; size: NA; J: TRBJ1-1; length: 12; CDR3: CASSFPNTEAFF; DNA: TGTGCCAGCAGCTTCCCGAACACTGAAGCTTTCTTT
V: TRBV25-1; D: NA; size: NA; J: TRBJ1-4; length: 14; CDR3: CASSEFRGGEKLFF; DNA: TGTGCCAGCAGTGAATTTCGGGGAGGGGAAAAACTGTTTTTT
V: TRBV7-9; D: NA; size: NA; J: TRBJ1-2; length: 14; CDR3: CASSLGNHPIGYTF; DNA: TGTGCCAGCAGCTTAGGAAATCATCCTATCGGCTACACCTTC
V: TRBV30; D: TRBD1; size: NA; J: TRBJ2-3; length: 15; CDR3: CAWNSGQGSGDTQYF; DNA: TGTGCCTGGAACTCGGGACAGGGGTCGGGAGATACGCAGTATTTT
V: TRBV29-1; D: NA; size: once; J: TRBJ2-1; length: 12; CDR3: CSVDRLSGSQFF; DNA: TGCAGCGTTGACCGTCTGTCGGGATCCCAGTTCTTC
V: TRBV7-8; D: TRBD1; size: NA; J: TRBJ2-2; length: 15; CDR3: CASSSMGQVAGELFF; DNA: TGTGCCAGCAGCTCCATGGGACAGGTCGCCGGGGAGCTGTTTTTT
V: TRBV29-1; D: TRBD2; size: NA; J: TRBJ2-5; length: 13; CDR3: CSVASGGQETQYF; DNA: TGCAGCGTTGCTAGCGGGGGCCAAGAGACCCAGTACTTC
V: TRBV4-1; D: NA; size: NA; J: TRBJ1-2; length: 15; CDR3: CASSQEAGASYGYTF; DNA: TGCGCCAGCAGCCAAGAGGCAGGGGCGAGCTATGGCTACACCTTC
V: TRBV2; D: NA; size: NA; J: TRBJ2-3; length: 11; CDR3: CASGPAHTQYF; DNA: TGTGCCTCTGGACCAGCTCATACGCAGTATTTT
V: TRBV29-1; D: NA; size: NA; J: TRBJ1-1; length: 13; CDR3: CSVGGRSNTEAFF; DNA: TGCAGCGTTGGGGGCAGGTCGAACACTGAAGCTTTCTTT
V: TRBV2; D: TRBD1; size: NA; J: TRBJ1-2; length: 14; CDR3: CASSSTGTEYGYTF; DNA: TGTGCCAGCAGTTCCACCGGGACAGAGTATGGCTACACCTTC
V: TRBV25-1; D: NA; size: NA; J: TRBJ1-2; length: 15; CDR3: CASSSRGRANYGYTF; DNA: TGTGCCAGCAGTTCTCGGGGACGGGCTAACTATGGCTACACCTTC